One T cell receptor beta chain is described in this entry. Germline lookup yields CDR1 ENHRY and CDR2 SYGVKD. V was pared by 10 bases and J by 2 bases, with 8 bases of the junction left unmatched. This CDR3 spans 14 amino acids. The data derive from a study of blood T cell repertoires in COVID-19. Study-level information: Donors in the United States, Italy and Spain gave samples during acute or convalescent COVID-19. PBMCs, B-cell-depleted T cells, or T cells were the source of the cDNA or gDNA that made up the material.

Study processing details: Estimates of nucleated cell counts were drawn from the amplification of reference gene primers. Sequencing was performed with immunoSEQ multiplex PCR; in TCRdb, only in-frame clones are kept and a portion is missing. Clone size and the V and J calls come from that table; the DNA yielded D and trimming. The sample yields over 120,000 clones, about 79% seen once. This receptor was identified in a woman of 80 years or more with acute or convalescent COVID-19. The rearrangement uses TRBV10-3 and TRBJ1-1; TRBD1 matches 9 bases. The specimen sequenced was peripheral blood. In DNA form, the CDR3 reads TGTGCCACCTTTGACAGGGGGAGAAACACTGAAGCTTTCTTT. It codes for CATFDRGRNTEAFF.